This T cell receptor (beta chain) was obtained from a study of shared clonotypes between healthy human individuals. General study findings and limits: Generally, naive subsets (rather than memory subsets) showed larger estimated richness. A handful of donors shared approximately 5% of their naive CD4 clonotypes.

Measured with immunoSEQ multiplex PCR; TCRdb has only the in-frame clones, and not every one. The sample lists about 1.5 million clones; 95% to 99% were seen once. Germline assignment: CDR1 SGHNT and CDR2 YYREEE (reference sequence). CDR3 length: 16 amino acids. The V end was cut by 2 bases, the J end by 5 bases, with 16 bases between. As regards this clone: Its antigen is unknown.

The specimen sequenced was naive CD4+ T cells sorted from blood. Noted subset: CD45RA+ positively selected. This chain links TRBV5-4 with TRBJ1-4; the D gene is possibly TRBD1 (6 bases). The receptor was derived from a man aged 25 to 40 in good health. This CDR3 reads CASSFRQEGSNEKLFF. The DNA of the CDR3 is TGTGCCAGCAGCTTCCGACAGGAGGGCTCGAATGAAAAACTGTTTTTT.